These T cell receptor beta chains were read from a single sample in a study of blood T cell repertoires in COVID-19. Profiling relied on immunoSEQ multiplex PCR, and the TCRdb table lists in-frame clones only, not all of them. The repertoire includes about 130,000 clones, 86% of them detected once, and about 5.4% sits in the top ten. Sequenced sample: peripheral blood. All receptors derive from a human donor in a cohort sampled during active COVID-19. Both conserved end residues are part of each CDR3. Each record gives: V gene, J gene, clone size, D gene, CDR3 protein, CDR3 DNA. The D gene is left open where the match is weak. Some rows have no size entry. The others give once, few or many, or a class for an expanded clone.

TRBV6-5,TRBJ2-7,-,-,CASRTTTYEQYF,TGTGCCAGCAGGACTACCACCTACGAGCAGTACTTC
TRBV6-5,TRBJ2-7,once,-,CASRRTSFYEQYF,TGTGCCAGCAGGCGCACTAGTTTCTACGAGCAGTACTTC
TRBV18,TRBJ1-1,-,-,CASLPGLNTEAFF,TGTGCCAGTCTCCCGGGACTTAACACTGAAGCTTTCTTT
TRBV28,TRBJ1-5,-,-,CASTGSGQPQHF,TGTGCCAGCACGGGATCAGGACAGCCCCAGCATTTT
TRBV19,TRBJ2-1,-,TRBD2,CASSILAGGTYNEQFF,TGTGCCAGTAGTATCCTAGCGGGAGGGACATACAATGAGCAGTTCTTC
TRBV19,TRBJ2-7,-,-,CASSTGDHPEQYF,TGTGCCAGCTCGACAGGTGACCACCCGGAGCAGTACTTC
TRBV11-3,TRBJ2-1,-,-,CASSSVGARNEQFF,TGTGCCAGCAGCTCGGTGGGGGCGCGGAATGAGCAGTTCTTC
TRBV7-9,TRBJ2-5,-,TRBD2,CASSLGSGGYQETQYF,TGTGCCAGCAGCTTAGGTAGCGGGGGGTACCAAGAGACCCAGTACTTC
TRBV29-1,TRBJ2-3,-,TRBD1,CSVDGQGVRDTQYF,TGCAGCGTTGATGGGCAGGGGGTTAGGGATACGCAGTATTTT
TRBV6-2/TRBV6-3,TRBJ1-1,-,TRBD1,CASSIQGGIGTEAFF,TGTGCCAGCAGCATACAGGGGGGGATTGGAACTGAAGCTTTCTTT
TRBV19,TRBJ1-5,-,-,CASSIGAGNQPQHF,TGTGCCAGTAGTATAGGGGCTGGCAATCAGCCCCAGCATTTT
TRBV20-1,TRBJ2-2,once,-,CSASRGGNTGELFF,TGCAGTGCTAGTAGGGGGGGGAACACCGGGGAGCTGTTTTTT
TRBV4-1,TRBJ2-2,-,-,CASSQELGQGTGELFF,TGCGCCAGCAGCCAAGAACTTGGCCAGGGGACCGGGGAGCTGTTTTTT
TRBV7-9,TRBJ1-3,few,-,CASRQGAGNTIYF,TGTGCCAGCAGACAAGGGGCTGGAAACACCATATATTTT
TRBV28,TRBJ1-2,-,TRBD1,CAIEGWGQGDSYGYTF,TGTGCCATCGAAGGATGGGGGCAGGGGGACTCTTATGGCTACACCTTC
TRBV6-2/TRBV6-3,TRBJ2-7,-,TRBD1,CASSLRDRLSYEQYF,TGTGCCAGCAGTCTTCGGGACAGGCTTTCCTACGAGCAGTACTTC
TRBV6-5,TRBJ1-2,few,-,CASSYRGGYTF,TGTGCCAGCAGTTACAGGGGTGGCTACACCTTC
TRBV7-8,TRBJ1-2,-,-,CASSPGEHYGYTF,TGTGCCAGCAGCCCAGGGGAGCACTATGGCTACACCTTC
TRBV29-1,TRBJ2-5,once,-,CSVGRTEQETQYF,TGCAGCGTTGGCAGGACAGAGCAAGAGACCCAGTACTTC
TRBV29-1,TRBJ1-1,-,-,CSVVTVNTEAFF,TGCAGCGTTGTAACGGTGAACACTGAAGCTTTCTTT
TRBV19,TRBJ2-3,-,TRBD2,CASMDLLAGGVDTQYF,TGTGCCAGTATGGACCTACTAGCGGGAGGCGTAGATACGCAGTATTTT
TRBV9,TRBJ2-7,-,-,CASSVVEGYEQYF,TGTGCCAGCAGCGTAGTAGAGGGATACGAGCAGTACTTC
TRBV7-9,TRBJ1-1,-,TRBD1,CASRIQTGVNTEAFF,TGTGCCAGCAGGATCCAGACAGGGGTGAACACTGAAGCTTTCTTT
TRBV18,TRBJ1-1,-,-,CASSQDRNTEAFF,TGTGCCAGCTCCCAGGACAGGAACACTGAAGCTTTCTTT
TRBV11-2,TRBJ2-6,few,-,CASSSLVANVLTF,TGTGCCAGCAGCTCACTAGTGGCCAACGTCCTGACTTTC
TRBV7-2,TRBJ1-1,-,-,CASSPWTGGGTEAFF,TGTGCCAGCAGCCCTTGGACGGGCGGGGGCACTGAAGCTTTCTTT
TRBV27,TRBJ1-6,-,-,CASSRGGGGARSYNSPLHF,TGTGCCAGCAGTCGAGGAGGTGGAGGGGCAAGGTCCTATAATTCACCCCTCCACTTT
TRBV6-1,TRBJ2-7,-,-,CASSERAQAPYEQYF,TGTGCCAGCAGTGAACGCGCCCAAGCCCCCTACGAGCAGTACTTC
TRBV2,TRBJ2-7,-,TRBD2,CATGLADFSYEQYF,TGTGCCACTGGACTAGCGGACTTCTCCTACGAGCAGTACTTC
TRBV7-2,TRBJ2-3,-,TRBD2,CASSLDPGTSGSSTDTQYF,TGTGCCAGCAGCTTAGACCCCGGGACTAGCGGGAGTAGCACAGATACGCAGTATTTT
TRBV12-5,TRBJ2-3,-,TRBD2,CASGRGLAGLTDTQYF,TGTGCTAGTGGCCGGGGACTAGCGGGACTCACAGATACGCAGTATTTT
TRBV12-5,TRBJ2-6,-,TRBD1,CASGPGQGAGANVLTF,TGTGCTAGTGGCCCCGGACAGGGCGCTGGGGCCAACGTCCTGACTTTC
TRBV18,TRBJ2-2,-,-,CASSLTGDTGELFF,TGTGCCAGCTCACTCACGGGAGACACCGGGGAGCTGTTTTTT
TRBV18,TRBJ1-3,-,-,CASSPLGETGNTIYF,TGTGCCAGCTCACCCTTAGGGGAAACGGGAAACACCATATATTTT
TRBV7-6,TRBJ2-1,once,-,CASSPDGVLGYNEQFF,TGTGCCAGCAGCCCGGACGGGGTGCTAGGCTACAATGAGCAGTTCTTC
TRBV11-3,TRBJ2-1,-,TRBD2,CASSSGGIARHVDEQFF,TGTGCCAGCAGCTCGGGGGGGATTGCCCGCCACGTCGATGAGCAGTTCTTC
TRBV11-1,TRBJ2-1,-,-,CASSLGLYNEQFF,TGTGCCAGCAGCTTAGGTCTATACAATGAGCAGTTCTTC
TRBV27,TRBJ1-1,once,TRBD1,CASSLQGAPDTEAFF,TGTGCCAGCAGTTTACAGGGGGCGCCGGACACTGAAGCTTTCTTT
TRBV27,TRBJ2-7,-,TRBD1,CASSKTGWYEQYF,TGTGCCAGCAGTAAGACAGGGTGGTACGAGCAGTACTTC
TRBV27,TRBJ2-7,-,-,CASSLRVSYEQYF,TGTGCCAGCAGTTTGAGAGTTTCCTACGAGCAGTACTTC
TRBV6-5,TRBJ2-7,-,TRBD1,CASSYGTGYEQYF,TGTGCCAGCAGTTACGGGACAGGGTACGAGCAGTACTTC
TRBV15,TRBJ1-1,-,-,CATSRFFRGRMNTEAFF,TGTGCCACCAGCAGATTTTTCCGAGGTCGTATGAACACTGAAGCTTTCTTT
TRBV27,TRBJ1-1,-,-,CASSLRAGNTEAFF,TGTGCCAGCAGTCTGAGGGCGGGGAACACTGAAGCTTTCTTT
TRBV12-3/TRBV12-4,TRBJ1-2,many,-,CASSPAGSYGYTF,TGTGCCAGCAGTCCCGCGGGGAGCTATGGCTACACCTTC
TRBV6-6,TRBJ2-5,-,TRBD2,CASTRRGGSQETQYF,TGTGCCAGCACCCGACGGGGGGGATCCCAAGAGACCCAGTACTTC
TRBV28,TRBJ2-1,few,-,CASSSYVYYNEQFF,TGTGCCAGCAGTTCCTATGTATACTACAATGAGCAGTTCTTC